Each of the 28 T cell receptor beta chains below was sequenced from the same sample in a study of blood T cells in healthy people across ages. The second PCR ran roughly 7 to 11 cycles with a sample-barcoded 5' primer and J-beta primers. TCRdb redid the calling of the 5' RACE reads with MiXCR, one entry per CDR3 protein. The sample holds hundreds of thousands of distinct CDR3 sequences, 45% to 60% seen once. Source material: blood. Receptors originate from a woman of 80 years or more in good health.

This clonotype was counted a few times. The J gene is TRBJ1-1, the V gene TRBV5-1; D may be TRBD1 (6 bases). Germline lookup yields CDR1 SGHRS and CDR2 YFSETQ. This CDR3 contains 14 residues. The ends were cut back, 5 bases at V and 3 bases at J, with 14 bases in the middle. The CDR3 region is CASSVRTADTEAFF. DNA of the CDR3: TGCGCCAGCAGTGTAAGGACAGCAGACACTGAAGCTTTCTTT.

CDR3 sequence reads: CSAERTQRHQETQFF. The CDR3 nucleotides are TGCAGTGCTGAACGTACTCAGCGCCACCAAGAGACCCAGTTCTTC. The V call is TRBV20-1, the J call TRBJ2-5; no clear D. The DNA end is a closer match to TRBJ2-1, so the J assignment may be wrong. The length of the CDR3 is 15 residues. CDR1 is DFQATT, CDR2 SNEGSKA, per germline (reference sequence).

As to this clonotype: A junction end diverges from the germline sequence, so it may reflect a read error. The chain joins TRBV6-1 to TRBJ1-2; TRBD1 matches at 10 bases. The germline gives CDR1 MNHNS, CDR2 SASEGT. There are 14 residues in the CDR3. This CDR3 reads CASRKTGGNYGHTF. CDR3 coding DNA: TGTGCCAGCAGGAAGACAGGGGGCAATTATGGCCACACCTTC.

Ten or more counts support this clonotype. This rearrangement joins TRBV20-1 to TRBJ2-3; 11 bases agree with TRBD1. Germline V CDR1 and CDR2: DFQATT, SNEGSKA (reference sequence). This CDR3 has 16 residues. V lost 5 bases and J lost 6; bases outside the gene matches: 13. CDR3 sequence reads: CSAPRGTGGLRDTQYF. For the CDR3, the DNA is TGCAGTGCTCCTCGTGGGACAGGGGGTTTGAGGGATACGCAGTATTTT.

V usage is TRBV29-1 and J usage is TRBJ2-7; maybe TRBD2 (6 bases). The V gene's germline CDR1 is SQVTM and CDR2 ANQGSEA. The length of the CDR3 is 13 residues. Trimming took 4 bases from V and 4 from J, leaving 14 bases between them. The CDR3 sequence is CSVVGGFRYEQYF. The DNA of the CDR3 is TGCAGCGTTGTAGGAGGGTTCCGGTACGAGCAGTACTTC.

The J gene is TRBJ2-5, the V gene TRBV10-1, with 8 bases lining up with TRBD2. This CDR3 is 16 amino acids long. Trimming cost V 3 bases and J 2 bases; bases outside gene matches: 8. CDR1 and CDR2 from the germline V gene are WNHNN and SYGVQD (reference sequence). Here the CDR3 reads CASSDPRLAGQETQYF. As DNA, the CDR3 is TGCGCCAGCAGTGATCCTAGATTAGCGGGGCAAGAGACCCAGTACTTC.

The chain links TRBV15 to TRBJ2-1; a weak D match, TRBD2 (5 bases). V lost 2 bases and J lost 7, with 21 bases in between. This CDR3 has 17 residues. The V gene's germline CDR1 is LNHNV and CDR2 YYDKDF (reference sequence). As DNA, the CDR3 is TGTGCCACCAGCAGACCTAAAAGGGAGCGAGGGAAAAATGAGCAGTTCTTC. It is translated as CATSRPKRERGKNEQFF.

This clonotype was seen a handful of times. This chain joins TRBV3-1 and TRBJ2-1; TRBD2 matches 7 bases. The CDR3 is 14 residues long. Germline V gene data show CDR1 as LGHDT and CDR2 as YNNKEL (reference sequence). V gave up 4 bases and J gave up 3 bases; unmatched junction bases: 3. The CDR3, as DNA: TGTGCCAGCAGCCGGACGGGGGGCTACAATGAGCAGTTCTTC. Its translation is CASSRTGGYNEQFF.

Here the CDR3 reads CSGRPGTRAFF. The CDR3 DNA reads TGCAGTGGCCGACCAGGGACTCGTGCTTTCTTT. The gene calls are TRBV20-1 and TRBJ1-1, with D possibly matching TRBD1 (5 bases). The length of the CDR3 is 11 residues. CDR1 is DFQATT and CDR2 is SNEGSKA in the germline V gene (reference sequence). V was trimmed by 7 bases and J by 11 bases, leaving 17 bases between them.

Written as DNA, the CDR3 is TGCAGTGCTAGAGATGGGACTAGCGGGAGAGATACGCAGTATTTT. Protein product: CSARDGTSGRDTQYF. This chain uses TRBV20-1 with TRBJ2-3; 14 nucleotides match TRBD2. J lost 5 bases, V lost 0 bases, and 1 base had no gene match. The germline CDR1 and CDR2 sequences are DFQATT and SNEGSKA (reference sequence). CDR3 length equals 15 residues.

This CDR3 reads CASSYSLAGSTDTQYF. CDR3 DNA sequence: TGTGCCAGCAGTTACTCGCTAGCGGGGTCCACAGATACGCAGTATTTT. The chain has TRBV6-5 and TRBJ2-3; 9 positions match TRBD2. The CDR3 spans 16 residues. V was pared by 0 bases and J by 2 bases, with 3 bases of the junction left unmatched. Germline V gene lookup returns CDR1 MNHEY and CDR2 SVGAGI.

This clonotype was seen a few times. A much larger clone lies one base from this, so it may be a read error. The chain uses TRBV6-2 or TRBV6-3 and TRBJ2-7; no reliable D call. Gene TRBJ2-5 matches the end of the DNA better, so the J call may be wrong. This CDR3 is built from 14 residues. Germline loops: CDR1 MNHEY, CDR2 SVGEGT. CDR3 in DNA: TGTACCAGCAGTTACCTGACTCCTCAAGAGACCCAGTACTTC. This sequence encodes CTSSYLTPQETQYF.

This chain links TRBV29-1 with TRBJ1-1, with D hard to call. In germline, CDR1 is SQVTM, CDR2 ANQGSEA. The CDR3 spans 13 residues. Trimming removed 5 bases at V and 1 base at J, with 11 bases between. The CDR3: CSVLVYSNTEAFF. The DNA for the CDR3 is TGCAGCGTTCTGGTCTATTCGAACACTGAAGCTTTCTTT.

The genes are TRBV20-1 and TRBJ2-5; no reliable D call. Germline CDR1 is DFQATT and CDR2 is SNEGSKA (reference sequence). The CDR3 length is 14 residues. The V end was cut by 4 bases, the J end by 1 base, with 13 bases between. The CDR3 DNA reads TGCAGTGCTAACCCAGAAGAAAGCCAAGAGACCCAGTACTTC. Translated, it gives CSANPEESQETQYF.

On this clonotype: This may come from a read error, since a much larger clone is one base off. The chain uses TRBV25-1 and TRBJ2-3, with D perhaps matching TRBD1 or TRBD2 (7 bases each). With 8 bases removed from V and 12 bases from J, the gap between germline ends came to 21 bases. In germline, CDR1 is MGHDK, CDR2 SYGVNS. The CDR3 sequence is 13 residues long. CDR3 DNA: TGTGCCAGCGCAAGACAGGGAGGGTCTACCCAGTATTTT. Translation: CASARQGGSTQYF.

As for this clonotype: This could be a read error, since a much larger clone is one nucleotide away. The chain employs TRBV14 and TRBJ2-1; D gene unclear. Trimming left V 4 bases short and J 2 bases short, with 15 bases between. This CDR3 has 16 amino acids. Germline loops: CDR1 SGHDN, CDR2 FVKESK. The chain's CDR3 is CASSRDLSSAYNEQFF. As DNA, the CDR3 is TGTGCCAGCAGCCGAGATCTAAGCAGCGCCTACAATGAGCAGTTCTTC.

The gene calls are TRBV5-6 and TRBJ1-5, with a tentative D call TRBD1 (6 bases). CDR1 is SGHDT, CDR2 YYEEEE, per germline. V shed 4 bases and J shed 0 bases, with 17 bases lying between them. This CDR3 is 17 amino acids long. The CDR3 loop is CASSRSGTYYSNQPQHF. In DNA form, the CDR3 reads TGTGCCAGCAGCAGATCCGGGACATATTATAGCAATCAGCCCCAGCATTTT.

The rearrangement links TRBV29-1 to TRBJ2-4, with TRBD1 matching 9 bases. The J call is uncertain, as TRBJ2-5 better fits the DNA end. This CDR3 is 18 amino acids long. CDR1 and CDR2 (germline): SQVTM, ANQGSEA. The CDR3 protein is CSVVSRLRGQGSSETQYF. For the CDR3, the DNA is TGCAGCGTTGTGTCCAGGTTGCGGGGACAGGGTAGTTCGGAGACCCAGTACTTC.

This clonotype was counted many times. The CDR3 spells CASSLYGQAPQETQYF. The CDR3 nucleotides read TGTGCCAGCAGCCTATATGGACAGGCGCCTCAAGAGACCCAGTACTTC. The rearrangement joins TRBV11-2 to TRBJ2-5, with 7 bases fitting TRBD1. The CDR3 runs to 16 residues. Germline loops: CDR1 SGHAT, CDR2 FQNNGV. V was clipped by 5 bases and J by 2 bases; unmatched bases: 11.

DNA of the CDR3: TGTGCCAGCAGGGAGACAGGGCCCCGTGGCTACACCTTC. Translated, it gives CASRETGPRGYTF. The J gene is TRBJ1-2, the V gene TRBV10-3, with 7 bases fitting TRBD1. Germline lookup yields CDR1 ENHRY and CDR2 SYGVKD. Trimming took 10 bases from V and 7 from J; bases not matched to a gene: 12. The CDR3 is 13 residues long.

Comments on this clonotype: Since a much larger clone is just one base distant, this may be a read error. The rearrangement joins TRBV6-6 to TRBJ2-1; D may be TRBD1 (5 bases). TRBJ2-7 explains the end of the DNA better; the J call may be wrong. The V gene's germline CDR1 is MNHNY and CDR2 SVGAGI (reference sequence). The CDR3 spans 14 residues. CDR3: CASSYSAGRNEQYF. The CDR3 bases are TGTGCCAGCAGTTACTCGGCAGGGCGCAATGAGCAGTACTTC.

In regard to this clonotype: Given a much more abundant clone one base away, this may be a read error. V usage is TRBV28 and J usage is TRBJ2-5; D is undetermined. The germline V gene encodes CDR1 MDHEN and CDR2 SYDVKM. The CDR3 is made up of 12 amino acids. CDR3 bases: TGTGACAGCAGTGTTTTCAAAGAGACCCAGTACTTC. This sequence encodes CDSSVFKETQYF.

V is TRBV25-1 and J is TRBJ2-2, with 8 bases lining up with TRBD1. This CDR3 spans 19 amino acids. With V trimmed by 1 base and J by 7 bases, 17 bases remained unmatched. Germline V gene lookup returns CDR1 MGHDK and CDR2 SYGVNS. This CDR3 reads CASSEFNERTGLVIGELFF. The DNA of the CDR3 is TGTGCCAGCAGTGAATTCAACGAGAGGACAGGGTTGGTCATCGGGGAGCTGTTTTTT.

V is TRBV20-1 and J is TRBJ2-3; TRBD2 matches at 12 bases. The CDR3 is made up of 15 amino acids. Germline lookup yields CDR1 DFQATT and CDR2 SNEGSKA (reference sequence). Trimming took 4 bases from V and 5 from J; bases not matched to a gene: 7. The CDR3 DNA reads as TGCAGTGCTATATCTAGCGGGGGGGTCGGAGATACGCAGTATTTT. This translates into CSAISSGGVGDTQYF.

This clonotype was observed a few times. This chain connects TRBV6-6 to TRBJ1-1; D remains ambiguous. Germline CDR1 reads MNHNY; CDR2 reads SVGAGI (reference sequence). The CDR3 spans 15 residues. Trimming removed 8 bases from V and 1 base from J, with 17 bases in between. Here the CDR3 reads CASHGVAGSNTEAFF. The CDR3 DNA reads TGTGCCAGCCATGGGGTTGCGGGGTCGAACACTGAAGCTTTCTTT.

This clonotype came up many times. V and J are TRBV4-1 and TRBJ1-1; D uncertain. V shed 0 bases and J shed 2 bases, with 7 bases lying between them. The germline V gene has CDR1 MGHRA and CDR2 YSYEKL. This CDR3 has 14 residues. The CDR3 spells CASSQDGRNTEAFF. The CDR3 nucleotides are TGCGCCAGCAGCCAAGATGGCCGCAACACTGAAGCTTTCTTT.

The rearrangement uses TRBV20-1 and TRBJ2-2, with D possibly matching TRBD1 (8 bases). The CDR3 spans 16 residues. V lost 5 bases to trimming and J lost 4 bases, with 20 bases between them. Germline lookup yields CDR1 DFQATT and CDR2 SNEGSKA (reference sequence). CDR3: CSARTGRGITTGELFF. The CDR3 DNA follows: TGCAGTGCTCGGACAGGGCGGGGGATTACCACCGGGGAGCTGTTTTTT.

J is TRBJ2-1 and V is TRBV4-1; no reliable D call. The CDR3 extends over 16 amino acids. The V gene lost 4 bases and the J gene lost 8 bases, with 21 bases spanning the gap. The germline gives CDR1 MGHRA, CDR2 YSYEKL. CDR3 nucleotides: TGCGCCAGCAGCCGAAGTGCTGGCGCATTTCGGGATGAGCAGTTCTTC. Encoded protein: CASSRSAGAFRDEQFF.